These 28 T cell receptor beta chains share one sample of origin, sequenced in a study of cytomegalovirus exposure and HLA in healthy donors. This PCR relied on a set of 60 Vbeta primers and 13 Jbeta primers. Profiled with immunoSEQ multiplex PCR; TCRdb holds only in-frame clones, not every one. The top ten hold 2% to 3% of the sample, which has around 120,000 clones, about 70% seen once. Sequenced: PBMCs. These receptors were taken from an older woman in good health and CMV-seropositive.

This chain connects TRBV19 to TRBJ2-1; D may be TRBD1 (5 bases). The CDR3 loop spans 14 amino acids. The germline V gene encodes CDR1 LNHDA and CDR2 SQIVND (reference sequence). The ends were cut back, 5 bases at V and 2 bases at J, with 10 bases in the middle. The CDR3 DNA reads TGTGCCAGTAGTTTGAAGGGGACCTACAATGAGCAGTTCTTC. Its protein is CASSLKGTYNEQFF.

CDR3 bases: TGTGCCAGCATTCGAGGGAGCTCTGGGGCCAACGTCCTGACTTTC. It translates to CASIRGSSGANVLTF. This chain links TRBV28 with TRBJ2-6; possible D gene TRBD2, 5 bases. CDR1 is MDHEN, CDR2 SYDVKM, per germline. V lost 7 bases to trimming and J lost 0 bases, with 10 bases between them. The CDR3 extends over 15 amino acids.

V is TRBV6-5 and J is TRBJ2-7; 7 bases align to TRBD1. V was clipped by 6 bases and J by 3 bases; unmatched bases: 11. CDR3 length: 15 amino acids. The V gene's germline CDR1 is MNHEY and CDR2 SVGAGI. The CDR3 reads CASSSPTGSRYEQYF. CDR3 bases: TGTGCCAGCAGCTCCCCGACAGGGAGCCGCTACGAGCAGTACTTC.

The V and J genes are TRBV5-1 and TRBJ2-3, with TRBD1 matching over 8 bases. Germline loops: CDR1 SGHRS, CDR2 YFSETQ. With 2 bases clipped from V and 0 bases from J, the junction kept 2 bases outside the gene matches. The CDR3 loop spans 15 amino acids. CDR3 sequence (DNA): TGCGCCAGCAGCTTCGACAGGGGAAGCACAGATACGCAGTATTTT. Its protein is CASSFDRGSTDTQYF.

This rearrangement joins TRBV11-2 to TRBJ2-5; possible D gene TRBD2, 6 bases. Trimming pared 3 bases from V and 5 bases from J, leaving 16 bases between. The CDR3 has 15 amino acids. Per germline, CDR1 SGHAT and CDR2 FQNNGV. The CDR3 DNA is TGTGCCAGCAGCTTGGGGGGAGCCGGTAAGGAGACCCAGTACTTC. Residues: CASSLGGAGKETQYF.

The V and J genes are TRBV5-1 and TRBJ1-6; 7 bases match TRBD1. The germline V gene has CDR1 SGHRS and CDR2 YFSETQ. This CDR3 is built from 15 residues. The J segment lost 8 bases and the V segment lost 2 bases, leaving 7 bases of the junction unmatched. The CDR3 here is CASSFGNRGDSPLHF. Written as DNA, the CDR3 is TGCGCCAGCAGCTTCGGGAACAGGGGAGATTCACCCCTCCACTTT.

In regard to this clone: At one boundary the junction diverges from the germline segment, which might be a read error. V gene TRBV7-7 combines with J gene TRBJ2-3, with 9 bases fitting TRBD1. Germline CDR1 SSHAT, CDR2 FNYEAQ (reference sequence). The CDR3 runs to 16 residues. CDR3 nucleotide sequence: TGTGCTAGCAGCCCAGTCCCGGGACAGGGAACAGATACGCAGTATTTT. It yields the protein CASSPVPGQGTDTQYF. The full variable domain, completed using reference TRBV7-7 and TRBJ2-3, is GAGVSQSPRYKVTKRGQDVTLRCDPISSHATLYWYQQALGQGPEFLTYFNYEAQPDKSGLPSDRFSAERPEGSISTLTIQRTEQRDSAMYRCASSPVPGQGTDTQYFGPGTRLTVL.

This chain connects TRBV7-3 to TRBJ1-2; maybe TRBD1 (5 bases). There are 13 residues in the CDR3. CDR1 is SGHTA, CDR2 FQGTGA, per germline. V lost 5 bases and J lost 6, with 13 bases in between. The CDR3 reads CASSPAGTHGYTF. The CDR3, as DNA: TGTGCCAGCAGCCCCGCCGGGACTCATGGCTACACCTTC.

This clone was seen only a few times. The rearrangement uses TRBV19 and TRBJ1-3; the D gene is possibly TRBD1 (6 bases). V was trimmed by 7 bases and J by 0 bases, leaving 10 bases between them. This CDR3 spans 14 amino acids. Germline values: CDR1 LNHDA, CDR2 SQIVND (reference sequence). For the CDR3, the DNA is TGTGCCAGTACTCCGGGACACTCTGGAAACACCATATATTTT. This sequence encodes CASTPGHSGNTIYF.

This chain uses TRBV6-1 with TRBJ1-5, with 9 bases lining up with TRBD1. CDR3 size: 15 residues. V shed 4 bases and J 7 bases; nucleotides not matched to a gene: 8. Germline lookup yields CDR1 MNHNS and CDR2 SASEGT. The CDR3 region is CASSARTGGRQPQHF. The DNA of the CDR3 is TGTGCCAGCAGTGCCCGTACAGGGGGCAGACAGCCCCAGCATTTT.

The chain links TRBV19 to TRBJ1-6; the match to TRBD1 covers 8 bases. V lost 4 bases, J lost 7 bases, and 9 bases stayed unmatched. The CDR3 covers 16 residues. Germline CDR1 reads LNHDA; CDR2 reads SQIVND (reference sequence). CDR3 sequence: CASSTRDRTPNSPLHF. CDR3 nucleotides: TGTGCCAGTAGTACCCGGGACAGGACTCCGAATTCACCCCTCCACTTT. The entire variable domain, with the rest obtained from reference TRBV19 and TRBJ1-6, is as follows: DGGITQSPKYLFRKEGQNVTLSCEQNLNHDAMYWYRQDPGQGLRLIYYSQIVNDFQKGDIAEGYSVSREKKESFPLTVTSAQKNPTAFYLCASSTRDRTPNSPLHFGNGTRLTVT.

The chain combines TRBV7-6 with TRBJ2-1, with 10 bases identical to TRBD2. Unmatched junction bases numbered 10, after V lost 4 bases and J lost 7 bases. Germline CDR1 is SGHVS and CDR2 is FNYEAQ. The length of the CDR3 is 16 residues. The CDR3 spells CASSSLIAGGLNEQFF. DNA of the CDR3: TGTGCCAGCAGCTCTCTTATAGCGGGGGGCCTAAATGAGCAGTTCTTC.

In DNA form, the CDR3 reads TGTGCCAGCTCACCCAGCCAGGGTGGAAACACCATATATTTT. Translating it yields CASSPSQGGNTIYF. The chain has TRBV18 and TRBJ1-3; perhaps TRBD1 as D (5 bases). The germline V and J ends were trimmed by 3 bases and 3 bases, with 9 bases remaining between them. The CDR3 length is 14 residues. Germline V gene data show CDR1 as KGHSH and CDR2 as LQKENI.

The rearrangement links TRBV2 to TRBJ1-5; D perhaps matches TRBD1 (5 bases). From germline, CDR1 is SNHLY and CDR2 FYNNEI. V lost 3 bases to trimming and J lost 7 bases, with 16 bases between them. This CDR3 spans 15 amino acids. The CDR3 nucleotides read TGTGCCAGCAGTGATAGGGTCGGTCAGGGCCAGCCCCAGCATTTT. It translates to CASSDRVGQGQPQHF.

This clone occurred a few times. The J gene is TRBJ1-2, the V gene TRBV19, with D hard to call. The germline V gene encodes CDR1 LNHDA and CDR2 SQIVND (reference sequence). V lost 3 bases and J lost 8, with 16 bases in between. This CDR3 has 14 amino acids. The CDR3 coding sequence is TGTGCCAGTAGTATTTCGCTGAGCGTAGAGGGCTACACCTTC. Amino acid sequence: CASSISLSVEGYTF.

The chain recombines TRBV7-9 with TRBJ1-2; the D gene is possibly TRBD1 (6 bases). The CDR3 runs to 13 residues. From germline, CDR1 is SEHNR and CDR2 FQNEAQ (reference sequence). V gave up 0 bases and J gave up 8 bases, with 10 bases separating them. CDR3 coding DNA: TGTGCCAGCAGCTTAGCTGGGGGCAGAGGCTACACCTTC. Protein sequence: CASSLAGGRGYTF.

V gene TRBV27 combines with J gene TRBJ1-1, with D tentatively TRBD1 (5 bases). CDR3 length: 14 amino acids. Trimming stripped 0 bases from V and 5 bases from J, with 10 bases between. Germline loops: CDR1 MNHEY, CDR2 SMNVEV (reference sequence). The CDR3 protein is CASSLSQGITEAFF. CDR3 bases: TGTGCCAGCAGTTTATCCCAGGGAATAACTGAAGCTTTCTTT.

This chain's CDR3 is CSVELARDRGVYEQYF. The CDR3 DNA sequence: TGCAGCGTTGAATTGGCCCGGGACAGGGGTGTCTACGAGCAGTACTTC. The rearrangement uses TRBV29-1 and TRBJ2-7; TRBD1 matches at 10 bases. This CDR3 comprises 16 residues. J was trimmed by 3 bases and V by 2 bases; bases with no gene match: 10. Germline V gene data show CDR1 as SQVTM and CDR2 as ANQGSEA.

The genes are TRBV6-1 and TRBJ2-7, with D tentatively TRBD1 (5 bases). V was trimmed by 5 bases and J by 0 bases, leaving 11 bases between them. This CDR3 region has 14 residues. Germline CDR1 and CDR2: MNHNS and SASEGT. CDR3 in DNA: TGTGCCAGCAGTCCCCAGACAGCCTCCTACGAGCAGTACTTC. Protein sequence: CASSPQTASYEQYF.

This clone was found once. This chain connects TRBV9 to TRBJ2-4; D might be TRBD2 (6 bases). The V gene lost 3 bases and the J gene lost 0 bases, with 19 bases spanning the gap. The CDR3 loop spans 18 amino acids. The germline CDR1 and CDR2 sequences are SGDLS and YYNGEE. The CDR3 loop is CASSAGGGTVLAKNIQYF. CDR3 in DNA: TGTGCCAGCAGCGCGGGCGGCGGGACTGTACTAGCCAAAAACATTCAGTACTTC.

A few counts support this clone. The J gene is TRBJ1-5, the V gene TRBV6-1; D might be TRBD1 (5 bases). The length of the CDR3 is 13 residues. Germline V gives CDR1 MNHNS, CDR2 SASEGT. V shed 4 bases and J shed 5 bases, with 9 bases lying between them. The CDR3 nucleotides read TGTGCCAGCAGTGTGGGCAGGGATCAGCCCCAGCATTTT. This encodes CASSVGRDQPQHF.

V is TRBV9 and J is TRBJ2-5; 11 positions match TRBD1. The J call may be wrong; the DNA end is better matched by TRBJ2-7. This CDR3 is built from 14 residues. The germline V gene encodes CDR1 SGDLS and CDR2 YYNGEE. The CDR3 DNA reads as TGTGCCAGCAGCGAGGGACAGGGGGGCAACGAGCAGTACTTC. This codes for CASSEGQGGNEQYF.

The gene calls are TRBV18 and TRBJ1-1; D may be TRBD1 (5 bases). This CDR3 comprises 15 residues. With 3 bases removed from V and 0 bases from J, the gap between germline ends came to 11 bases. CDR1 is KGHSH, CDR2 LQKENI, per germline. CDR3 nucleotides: TGTGCCAGCTCACCCAGCAGGGATCTGAACACTGAAGCTTTCTTT. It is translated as CASSPSRDLNTEAFF.

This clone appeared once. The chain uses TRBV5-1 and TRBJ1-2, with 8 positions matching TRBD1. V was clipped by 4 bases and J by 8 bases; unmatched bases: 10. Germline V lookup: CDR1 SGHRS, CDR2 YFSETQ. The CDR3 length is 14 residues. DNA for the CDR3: TGCGCCAGCAGCGGTGGACAGGGTGAGGGGGGCTACACCTTC. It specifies CASSGGQGEGGYTF.

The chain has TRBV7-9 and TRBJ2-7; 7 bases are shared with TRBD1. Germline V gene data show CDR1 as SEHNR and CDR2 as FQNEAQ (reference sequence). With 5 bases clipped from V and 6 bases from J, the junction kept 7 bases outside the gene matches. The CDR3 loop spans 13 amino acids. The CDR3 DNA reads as TGTGCCAGCAGCGCCGGGACAGACGGCGAGCAGTACTTC. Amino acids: CASSAGTDGEQYF.

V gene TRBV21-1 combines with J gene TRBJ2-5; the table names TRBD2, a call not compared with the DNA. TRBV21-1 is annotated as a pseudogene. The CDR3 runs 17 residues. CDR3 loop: CASSKAQRRRDQETQYF. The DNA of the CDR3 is TGTGCCAGCAGCAAAGCCCAACGAAGACGGGACCAAGAGACCCAGTACTTC.

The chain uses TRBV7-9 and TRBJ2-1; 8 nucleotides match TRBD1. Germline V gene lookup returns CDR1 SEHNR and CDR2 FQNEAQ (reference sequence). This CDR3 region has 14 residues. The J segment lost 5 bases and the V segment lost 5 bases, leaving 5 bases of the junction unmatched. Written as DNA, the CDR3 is TGTGCCAGCAGCCGGCAGGGGGCCCACAATGAGCAGTTCTTC. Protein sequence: CASSRQGAHNEQFF.

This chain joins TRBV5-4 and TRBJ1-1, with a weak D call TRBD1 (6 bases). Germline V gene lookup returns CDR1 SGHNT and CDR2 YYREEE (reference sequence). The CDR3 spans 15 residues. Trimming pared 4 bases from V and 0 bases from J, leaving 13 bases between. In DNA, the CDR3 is TGTGCCAGCAGCAACTCCGGGACATTGAACACTGAAGCTTTCTTT. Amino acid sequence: CASSNSGTLNTEAFF.